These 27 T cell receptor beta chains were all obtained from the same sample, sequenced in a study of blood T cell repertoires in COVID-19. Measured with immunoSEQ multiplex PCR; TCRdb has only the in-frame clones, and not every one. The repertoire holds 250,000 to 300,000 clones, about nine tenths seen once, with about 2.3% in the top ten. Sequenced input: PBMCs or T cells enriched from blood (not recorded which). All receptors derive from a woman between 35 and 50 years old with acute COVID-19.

CDR3 loop: CASSLAQGGAPLHF. The CDR3 DNA sequence: TGTGCCAGCAGCTTAGCGCAGGGAGGTGCACCCCTCCACTTT. This chain joins TRBV7-8 and TRBJ1-6; possible D gene TRBD1, 5 bases. The germline V gene encodes CDR1 SGHVS and CDR2 FQNEAQ. This CDR3 region has 14 residues. The V and J ends lost 0 bases and 11 bases respectively, with 11 bases between them.

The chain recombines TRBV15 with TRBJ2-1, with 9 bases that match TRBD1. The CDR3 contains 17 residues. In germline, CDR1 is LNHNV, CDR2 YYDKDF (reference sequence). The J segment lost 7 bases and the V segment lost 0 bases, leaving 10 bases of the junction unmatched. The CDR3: CATSREVRQGVRNEQFF. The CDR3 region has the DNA TGTGCCACCAGCAGAGAGGTTCGACAGGGGGTAAGGAATGAGCAGTTCTTC. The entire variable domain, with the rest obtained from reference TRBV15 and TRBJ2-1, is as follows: DAMVIQNPRYQVTQFGKPVTLSCSQTLNHNVMYWYQQKSSQAPKLLFHYYDKDFNNEADTPDNFQSRRPNTSFCFLDIRSPGLGDTAMYLCATSREVRQGVRNEQFFGPGTRLTVL.

The CDR3 DNA reads as TGTGCCAGCACCGGGCTTGGGACTGAAGCTTTCTTT. This codes for CASTGLGTEAFF. This chain links TRBV7-9 with TRBJ1-1; D is undetermined. The CDR3 extends over 12 amino acids. V was cut by 7 bases and J by 5 bases, with 11 bases left in between. Germline loops: CDR1 SEHNR, CDR2 FQNEAQ (reference sequence). Full variable domain (remainder filled in from reference TRBV7-9 and TRBJ1-1): DTGVSQNPRHKITKRGQNVTFRCDPISEHNRLYWYRQTLGQGPEFLTYFQNEAQLEKSRLLSDRFSAERPKGSFSTLEIQRTEQGDSAMYLCASTGLGTEAFFGQGTRLTVV.

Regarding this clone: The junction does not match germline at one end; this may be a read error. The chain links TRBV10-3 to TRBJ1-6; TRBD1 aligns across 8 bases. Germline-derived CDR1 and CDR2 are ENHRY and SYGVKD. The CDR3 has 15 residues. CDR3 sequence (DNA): TGCGGAACCTCCGGGACAGGAACCTATAATTCACCCCTCCACTTT. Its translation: CGTSGTGTYNSPLHF.

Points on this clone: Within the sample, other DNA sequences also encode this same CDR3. The CDR3 is CASSLSGSSYNEQFF. The CDR3 DNA sequence: TGTGCCAGCAGCTTATCGGGTAGCTCCTACAATGAGCAGTTCTTC. The chain combines TRBV7-8 with TRBJ2-1; D remains unclear. The CDR3 length is 15 residues. Trimming pared 2 bases from V and 0 bases from J, leaving 8 bases between. Germline CDR1 SGHVS, CDR2 FQNEAQ.

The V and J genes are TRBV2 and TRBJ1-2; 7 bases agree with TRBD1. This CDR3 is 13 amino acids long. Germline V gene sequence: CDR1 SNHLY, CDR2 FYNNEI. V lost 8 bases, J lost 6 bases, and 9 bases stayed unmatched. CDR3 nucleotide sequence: TGTGCCAGCTCGAGGGGGCAGACTAATGGCTACACCTTC. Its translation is CASSRGQTNGYTF.

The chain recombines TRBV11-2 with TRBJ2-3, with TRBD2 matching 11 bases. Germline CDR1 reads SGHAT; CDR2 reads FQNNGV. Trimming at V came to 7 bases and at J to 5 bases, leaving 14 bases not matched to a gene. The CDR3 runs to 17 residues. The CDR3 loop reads CASTTRLAGKFRDTQYF. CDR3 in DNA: TGTGCCAGCACCACCCGACTAGCGGGGAAATTTAGAGATACGCAGTATTTT.

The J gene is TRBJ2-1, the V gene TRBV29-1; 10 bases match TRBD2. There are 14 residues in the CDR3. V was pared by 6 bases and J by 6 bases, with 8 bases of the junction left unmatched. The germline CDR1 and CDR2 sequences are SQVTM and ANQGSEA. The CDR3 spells CSVVSGRAPNEQFF. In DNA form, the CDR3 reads TGCAGCGTCGTAAGCGGGAGGGCCCCCAATGAGCAGTTCTTC.

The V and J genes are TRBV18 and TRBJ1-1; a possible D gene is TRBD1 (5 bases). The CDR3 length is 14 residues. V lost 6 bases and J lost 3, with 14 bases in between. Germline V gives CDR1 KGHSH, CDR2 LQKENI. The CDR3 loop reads CASSPAGVHTEAFF. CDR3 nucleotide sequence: TGTGCCAGCTCCCCGGCGGGGGTACACACTGAAGCTTTCTTT. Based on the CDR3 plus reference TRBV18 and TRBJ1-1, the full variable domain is NAGVMQNPRHLVRRRGQEARLRCSPMKGHSHVYWYRQLPEEGLKFMVYLQKENIIDESGMPKERFSAEFPKEGPSILRIQQVVRGDSAAYFCASSPAGVHTEAFFGQGTRLTVV.

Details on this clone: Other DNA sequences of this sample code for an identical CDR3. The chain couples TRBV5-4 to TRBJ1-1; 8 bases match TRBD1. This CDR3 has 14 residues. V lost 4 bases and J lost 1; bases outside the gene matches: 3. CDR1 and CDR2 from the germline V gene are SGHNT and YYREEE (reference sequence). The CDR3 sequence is CASSPGQGNTEAFF. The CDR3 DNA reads TGTGCCAGCAGCCCAGGACAGGGGAACACTGAAGCTTTCTTT.

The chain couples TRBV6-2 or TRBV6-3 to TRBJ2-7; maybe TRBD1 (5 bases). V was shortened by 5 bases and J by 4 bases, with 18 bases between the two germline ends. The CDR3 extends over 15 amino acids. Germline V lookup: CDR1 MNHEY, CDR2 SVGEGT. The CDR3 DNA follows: TGTGCCAGCAGTAGGGGTCCGCGGACACAATACGAGCAGTACTTC. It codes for CASSRGPRTQYEQYF.

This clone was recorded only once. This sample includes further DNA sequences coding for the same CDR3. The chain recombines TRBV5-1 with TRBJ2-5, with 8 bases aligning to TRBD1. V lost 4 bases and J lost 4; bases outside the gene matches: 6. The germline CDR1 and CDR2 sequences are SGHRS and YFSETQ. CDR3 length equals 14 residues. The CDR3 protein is CASSTTGQGETQYF. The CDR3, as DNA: TGCGCCAGCAGCACCACTGGACAGGGAGAGACCCAGTACTTC.

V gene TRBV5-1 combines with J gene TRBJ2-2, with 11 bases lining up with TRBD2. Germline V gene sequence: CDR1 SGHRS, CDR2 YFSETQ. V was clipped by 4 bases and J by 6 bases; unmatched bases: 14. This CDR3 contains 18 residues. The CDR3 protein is CASSPASGGIKVSGELFF. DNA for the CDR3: TGCGCCAGCAGCCCGGCTAGCGGGGGGATCAAAGTGTCCGGGGAGCTGTTTTTT.

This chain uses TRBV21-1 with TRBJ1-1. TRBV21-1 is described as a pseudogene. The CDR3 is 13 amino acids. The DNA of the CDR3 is TGTGCCAGCAGCAAAGACATCAACGGGTGGGCTTTCTTT. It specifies CASSKDINGWAFF.

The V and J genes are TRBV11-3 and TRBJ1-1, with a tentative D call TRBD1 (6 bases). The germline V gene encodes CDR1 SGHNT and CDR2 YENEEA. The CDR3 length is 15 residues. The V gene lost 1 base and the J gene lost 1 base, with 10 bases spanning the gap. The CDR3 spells CASSLGQAGNTEAFF. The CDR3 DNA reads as TGTGCCAGCAGCTTAGGACAGGCGGGGAACACTGAAGCTTTCTTT. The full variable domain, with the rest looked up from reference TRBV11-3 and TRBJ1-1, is EAGVVQSPRYKIIEKKQPVAFWCNPISGHNTLYWYLQNLGQGPELLIRYENEEAVDDSQLPKDRFSAERLKGVDSTLKIQPAELGDSAVYLCASSLGQAGNTEAFFGQGTRLTVV.

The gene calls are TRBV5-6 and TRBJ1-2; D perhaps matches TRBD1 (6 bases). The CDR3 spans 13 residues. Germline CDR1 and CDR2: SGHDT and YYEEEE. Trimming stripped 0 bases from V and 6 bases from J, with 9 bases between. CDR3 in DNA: TGTGCCAGCAGCTTGGCGGCAGGGGATGGCTACACCTTC. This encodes CASSLAAGDGYTF.

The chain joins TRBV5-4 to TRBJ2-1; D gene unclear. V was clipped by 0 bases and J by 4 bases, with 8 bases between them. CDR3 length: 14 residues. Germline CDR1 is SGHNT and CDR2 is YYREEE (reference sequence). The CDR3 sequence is CASSLVEYYNEQFF. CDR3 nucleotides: TGTGCCAGCAGCTTGGTGGAGTATTACAATGAGCAGTTCTTC. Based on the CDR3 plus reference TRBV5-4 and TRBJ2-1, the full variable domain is ETGVTQSPTHLIKTRGQQVTLRCSSQSGHNTVSWYQQALGQGPQFIFQYYREEENGRGNFPPRFSGLQFPNYSSELNVNALELDDSALYLCASSLVEYYNEQFFGPGTRLTVL.

The CDR3 sequence is CATSRDRRDREAFF. The CDR3 nucleotides read TGTGCCACCAGCAGAGATCGGAGGGATAGAGAAGCTTTCTTT. The V call is TRBV15, the J call TRBJ1-1, with unresolved D. The germline V gene encodes CDR1 LNHNV and CDR2 YYDKDF (reference sequence). The ends were cut back, 0 bases at V and 8 bases at J, with 13 bases in the middle. The CDR3 contains 14 residues.

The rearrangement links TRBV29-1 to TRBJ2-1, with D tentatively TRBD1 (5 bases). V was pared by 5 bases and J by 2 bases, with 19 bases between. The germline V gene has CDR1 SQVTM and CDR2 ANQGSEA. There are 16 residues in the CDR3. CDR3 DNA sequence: TGCAGCGTTTCCCCCGCGGACAAACTAACCTACAATGAGCAGTTCTTC. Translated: CSVSPADKLTYNEQFF.

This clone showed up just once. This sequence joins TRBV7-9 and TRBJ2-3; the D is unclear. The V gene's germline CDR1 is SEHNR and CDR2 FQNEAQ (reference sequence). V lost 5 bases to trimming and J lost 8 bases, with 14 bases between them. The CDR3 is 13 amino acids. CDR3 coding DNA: TGTGCCAGCAGCCCGGAAGGCGGCGGTACGCAGTATTTT. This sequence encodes CASSPEGGGTQYF.

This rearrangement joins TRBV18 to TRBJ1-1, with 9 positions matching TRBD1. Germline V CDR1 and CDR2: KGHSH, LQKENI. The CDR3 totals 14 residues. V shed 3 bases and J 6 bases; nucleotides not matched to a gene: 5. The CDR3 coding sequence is TGTGCCAGCTCACCCGGGACAGGGTACGCTGAAGCTTTCTTT. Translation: CASSPGTGYAEAFF.

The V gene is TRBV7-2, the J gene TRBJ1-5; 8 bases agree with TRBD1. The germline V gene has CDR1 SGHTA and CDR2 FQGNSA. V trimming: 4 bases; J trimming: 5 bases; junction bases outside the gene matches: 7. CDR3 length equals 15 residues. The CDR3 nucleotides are TGTGCCAGCAGCTATCGACAGGGGTGGGATCAGCCCCAGCATTTT. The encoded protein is CASSYRQGWDQPQHF.

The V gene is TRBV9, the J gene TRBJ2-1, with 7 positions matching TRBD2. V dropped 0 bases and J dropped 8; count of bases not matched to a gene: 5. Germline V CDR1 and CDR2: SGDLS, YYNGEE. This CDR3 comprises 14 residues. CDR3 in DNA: TGTGCCAGCAGCGTAGGAGCGGGAAAGGATGAGCAGTTCTTC. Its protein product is CASSVGAGKDEQFF.

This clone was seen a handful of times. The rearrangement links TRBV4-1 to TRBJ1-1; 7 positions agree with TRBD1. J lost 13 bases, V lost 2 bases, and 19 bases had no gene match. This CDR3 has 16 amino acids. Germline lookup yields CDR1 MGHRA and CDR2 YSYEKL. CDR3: CASSQSEGAALIGGFF. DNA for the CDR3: TGCGCCAGCAGCCAATCGGAGGGGGCGGCACTTATAGGCGGTTTCTTT.

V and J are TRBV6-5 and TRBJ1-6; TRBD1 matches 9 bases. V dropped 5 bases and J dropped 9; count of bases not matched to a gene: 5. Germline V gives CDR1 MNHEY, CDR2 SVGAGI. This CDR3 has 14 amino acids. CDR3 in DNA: TGTGCCAGCAGTCGGACAGGGGAGGTTTCACCCCTCCACTTT. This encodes CASSRTGEVSPLHF.

The CDR3 here is CASSPRGGARNTGELFF. The CDR3, as DNA: TGTGCCAGCTCACCCCGTGGGGGCGCGCGGAACACCGGGGAGCTGTTTTTT. The rearrangement joins TRBV18 to TRBJ2-2; a weak D match, TRBD1 (6 bases). In germline, CDR1 is KGHSH, CDR2 LQKENI. V was trimmed by 3 bases and J by 1 base, leaving 15 bases between them. The CDR3 is 17 amino acids.

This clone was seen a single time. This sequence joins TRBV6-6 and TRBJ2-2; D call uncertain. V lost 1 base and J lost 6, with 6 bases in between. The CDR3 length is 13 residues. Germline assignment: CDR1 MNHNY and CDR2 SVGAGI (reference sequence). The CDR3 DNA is TGTGCCAGCAGTTACTTAGCATCCGGGGAGCTGTTTTTT. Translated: CASSYLASGELFF.